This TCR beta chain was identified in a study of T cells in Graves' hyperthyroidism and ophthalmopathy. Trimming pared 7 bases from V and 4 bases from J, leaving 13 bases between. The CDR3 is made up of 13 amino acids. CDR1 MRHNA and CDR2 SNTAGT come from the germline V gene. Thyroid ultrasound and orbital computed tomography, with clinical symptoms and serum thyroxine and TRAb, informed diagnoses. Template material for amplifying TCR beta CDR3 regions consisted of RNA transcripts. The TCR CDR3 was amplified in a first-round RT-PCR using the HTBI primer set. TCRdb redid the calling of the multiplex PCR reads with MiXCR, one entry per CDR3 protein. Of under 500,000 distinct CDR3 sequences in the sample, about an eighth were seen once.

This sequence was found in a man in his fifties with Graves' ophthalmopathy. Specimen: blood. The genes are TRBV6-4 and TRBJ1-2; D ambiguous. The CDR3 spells CASIQNPIYGYTF. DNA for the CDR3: TGTGCCAGCATACAGAATCCTATCTATGGCTACACCTTC.